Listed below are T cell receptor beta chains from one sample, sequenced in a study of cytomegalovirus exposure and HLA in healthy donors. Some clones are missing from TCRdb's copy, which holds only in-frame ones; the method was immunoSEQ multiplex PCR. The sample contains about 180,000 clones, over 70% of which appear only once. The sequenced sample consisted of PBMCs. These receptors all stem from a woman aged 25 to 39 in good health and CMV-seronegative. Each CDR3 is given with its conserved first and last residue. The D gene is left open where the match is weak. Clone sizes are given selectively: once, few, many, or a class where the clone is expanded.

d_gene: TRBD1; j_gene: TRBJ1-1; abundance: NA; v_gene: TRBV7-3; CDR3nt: TGTGCCAGCAGCTTTAGACAGGGTGGCAGGGCTTTCTTT; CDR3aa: CASSFRQGGRAFF
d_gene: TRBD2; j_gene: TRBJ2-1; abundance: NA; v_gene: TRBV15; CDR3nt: TGTGCCACCAGCAGAGTTAGCGGGGGGCCCGGACATGAGCAGTTCTTC; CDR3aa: CATSRVSGGPGHEQFF
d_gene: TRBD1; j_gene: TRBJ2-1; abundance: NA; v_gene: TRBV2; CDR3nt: TGTGCCAGCAGTTCTGGGACAGGGGGCTTCTACAATGAGCAGTTCTTC; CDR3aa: CASSSGTGGFYNEQFF
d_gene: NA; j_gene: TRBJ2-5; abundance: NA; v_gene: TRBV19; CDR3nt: TGTGCCAGTAGTATCTTAGCAGGGGCGAGACACCAAGAGACCCAGTACTTC; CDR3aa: CASSILAGARHQETQYF
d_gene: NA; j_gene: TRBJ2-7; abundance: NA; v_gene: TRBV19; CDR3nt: TGTGCCAGCAGTACCGGCCCCGGGAATGACGAGCAGTACTTC; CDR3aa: CASSTGPGNDEQYF
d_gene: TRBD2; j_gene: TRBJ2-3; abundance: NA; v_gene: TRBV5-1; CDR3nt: TGCGCCAGCAGCCCGGGACTAGCGGATGGGGCACGCACAGATACGCAGTATTTT; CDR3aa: CASSPGLADGARTDTQYF
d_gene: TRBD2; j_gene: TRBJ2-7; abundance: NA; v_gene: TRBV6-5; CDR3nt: TGTGCCAGCACCTCTAGCGGGAGGACCTACGAGCAGTACTTC; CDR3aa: CASTSSGRTYEQYF
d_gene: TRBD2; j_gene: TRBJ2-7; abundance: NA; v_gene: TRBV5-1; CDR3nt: TGCGCCAGCAGCCGCTGGGCGGGAGATGGTCTGACCTACGAGCAGTACTTC; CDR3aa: CASSRWAGDGLTYEQYF
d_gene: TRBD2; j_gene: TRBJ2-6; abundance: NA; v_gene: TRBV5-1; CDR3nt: TGCGCCAGCAGCTTTTCCCGGGTCCTAACGGGGGGGGCTGGGGCCAACGTCCTGACTTTC; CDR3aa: CASSFSRVLTGGAGANVLTF
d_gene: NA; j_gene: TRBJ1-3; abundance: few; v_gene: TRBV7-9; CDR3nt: TGTGCCAGCAGCCCACAGGGAACAAACACCATATATTTT; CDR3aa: CASSPQGTNTIYF
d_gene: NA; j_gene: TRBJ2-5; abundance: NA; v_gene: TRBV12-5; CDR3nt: TGTGCTAGTGGCCGAGATGAAGAGACCCAGTACTTC; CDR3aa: CASGRDEETQYF
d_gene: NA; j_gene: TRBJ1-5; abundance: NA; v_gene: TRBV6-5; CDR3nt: TGTGCCAGCAGTTACTCGAACGGGGTATCGCAGCCCCAGCATTTT; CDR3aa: CASSYSNGVSQPQHF
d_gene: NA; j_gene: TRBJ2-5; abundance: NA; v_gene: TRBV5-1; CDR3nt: TGCGCCAGCAGCTTGGGAGCTAGGAGACAAGAGACCCAGTACTTC; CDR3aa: CASSLGARRQETQYF
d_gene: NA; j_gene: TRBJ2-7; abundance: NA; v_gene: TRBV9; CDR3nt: TGTGCCAGCAGCGTAGGAGGGAGACACGCCGGCGAGCAGTACTTC; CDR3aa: CASSVGGRHAGEQYF
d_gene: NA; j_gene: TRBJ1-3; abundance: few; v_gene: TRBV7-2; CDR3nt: TGTGCCAGCAGCGCCCTTCGGGGAAACACCATATATTTT; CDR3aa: CASSALRGNTIYF
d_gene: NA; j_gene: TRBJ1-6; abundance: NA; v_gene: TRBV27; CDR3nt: TGTGCCAGCTCTCTAAGGGGGAGTTCACCCCTCCACTTT; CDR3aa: CASSLRGSSPLHF
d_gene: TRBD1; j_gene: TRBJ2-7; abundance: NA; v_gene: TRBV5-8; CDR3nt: TGTGCCAGCAGCTTGTACGGACAGGTAACGGCCTACGAGCAGTACTTC; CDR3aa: CASSLYGQVTAYEQYF
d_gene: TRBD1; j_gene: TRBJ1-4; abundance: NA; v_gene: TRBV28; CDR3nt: TGTGCCAGCAGTTACGGGACAGGGCCAGAAAAACTGTTTTTT; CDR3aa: CASSYGTGPEKLFF
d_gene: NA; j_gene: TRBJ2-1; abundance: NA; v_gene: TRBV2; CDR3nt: TGTGCCAGCACCGAGTGGCAGGGTGTCTACAATGAGCAGTTCTTC; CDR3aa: CASTEWQGVYNEQFF
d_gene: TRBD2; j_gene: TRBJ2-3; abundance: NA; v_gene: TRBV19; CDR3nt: TGTGCCAGTAGCTCCCGGGGTGGGGGAGGGAATACGCAGTATTTT; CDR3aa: CASSSRGGGGNTQYF
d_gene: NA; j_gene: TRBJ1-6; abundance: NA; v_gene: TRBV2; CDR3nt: TGTGCCAGCAGGATCCGGGGGGAGAATTCACCCCTCCACTTT; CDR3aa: CASRIRGENSPLHF
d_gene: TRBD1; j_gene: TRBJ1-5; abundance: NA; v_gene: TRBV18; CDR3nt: TGTGCCAGCTCACCATTCACAGGGGCGAGCAATCAGCCCCAGCATTTT; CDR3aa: CASSPFTGASNQPQHF
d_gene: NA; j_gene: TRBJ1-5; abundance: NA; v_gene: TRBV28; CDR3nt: TGTGCCAGCACGGGGGGCTTACAGCCCCAGCATTTT; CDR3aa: CASTGGLQPQHF
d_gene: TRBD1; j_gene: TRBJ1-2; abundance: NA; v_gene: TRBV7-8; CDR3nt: TGTGCCAGCAGCTTAGCGGACAGGGGTGGCTATGGCTACACCTTC; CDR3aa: CASSLADRGGYGYTF
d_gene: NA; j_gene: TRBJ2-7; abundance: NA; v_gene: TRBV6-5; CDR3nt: TGTGCCAGCAGTTACTCTGGTGGGGGCGGGAGCTACGAGCAGTACTTC; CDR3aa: CASSYSGGGGSYEQYF
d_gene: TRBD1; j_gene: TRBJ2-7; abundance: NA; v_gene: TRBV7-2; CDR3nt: TGTGCCAGCAGGCAGACAGGGTTCCAGCAGTACTTC; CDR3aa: CASRQTGFQQYF
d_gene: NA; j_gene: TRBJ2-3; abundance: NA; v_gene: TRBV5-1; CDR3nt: TGCGCCAGCAGCTTGGGGCGGACTACAGATACGCAGTATTTT; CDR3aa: CASSLGRTTDTQYF
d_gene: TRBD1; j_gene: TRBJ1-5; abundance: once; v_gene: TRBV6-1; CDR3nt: TGTGCCAGCAGTCCCCGGACAGGTAGCAATCAGCCCCAGCATTTT; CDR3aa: CASSPRTGSNQPQHF
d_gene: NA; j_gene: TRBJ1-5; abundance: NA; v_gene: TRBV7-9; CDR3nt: TGTGCCAGCAGCTTACCGAGGGTAGATAGCAATCAGCCCCAGCATTTT; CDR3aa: CASSLPRVDSNQPQHF
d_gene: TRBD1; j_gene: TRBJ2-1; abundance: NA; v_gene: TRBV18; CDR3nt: TGTGCCAGCCTACAGGGGCTCGATGATGAGCAGTTCTTC; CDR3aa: CASLQGLDDEQFF
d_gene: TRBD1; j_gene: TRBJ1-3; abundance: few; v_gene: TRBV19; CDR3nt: TGTGCCAGTAGTAATCTCAACAGGGGCCCCTCTGGAAACACCATATATTTT; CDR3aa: CASSNLNRGPSGNTIYF
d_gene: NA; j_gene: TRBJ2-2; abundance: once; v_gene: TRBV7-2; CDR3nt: TGTGCCAGCAGCTCCCACCCCGGCGCGGGCAACACCGGGGAGCTGTTTTTT; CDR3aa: CASSSHPGAGNTGELFF
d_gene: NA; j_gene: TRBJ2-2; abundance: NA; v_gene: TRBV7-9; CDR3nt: TGTGCCAGCAGCCAGAGCAGACTAGTGTCCGGGGAGCTGTTTTTT; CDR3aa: CASSQSRLVSGELFF
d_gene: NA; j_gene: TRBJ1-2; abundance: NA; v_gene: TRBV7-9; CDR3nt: TGTGCCAGCAGCTTAATTCCAGGGTTCGGTTTCTATGGCTACACCTTC; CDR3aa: CASSLIPGFGFYGYTF
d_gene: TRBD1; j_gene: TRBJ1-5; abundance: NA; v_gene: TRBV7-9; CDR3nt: TGTGCCAGCAGCTCGACAGGGTTCGGCAATCAGCCCCAGCATTTT; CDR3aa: CASSSTGFGNQPQHF
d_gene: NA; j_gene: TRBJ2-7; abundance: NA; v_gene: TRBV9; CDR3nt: TGTGCCAGCAGCGTAGGATCATCAGGGCGGGACAGAGGATACGAGCAGTACTTC; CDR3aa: CASSVGSSGRDRGYEQYF
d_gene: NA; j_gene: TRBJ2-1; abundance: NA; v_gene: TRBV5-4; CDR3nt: TGTGCCAGCAGCTCCCCCCCCGCGGGCTCCTACAATGAGCAGTTCTTC; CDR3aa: CASSSPPAGSYNEQFF
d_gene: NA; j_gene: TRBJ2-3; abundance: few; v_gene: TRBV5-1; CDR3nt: TGCGCCAGCAGCTTTAAGAGCAGCGAAAGCACAGATACGCAGTATTTT; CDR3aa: CASSFKSSESTDTQYF
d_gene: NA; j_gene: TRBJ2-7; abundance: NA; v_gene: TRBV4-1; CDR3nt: TGCGCCAGCAGCCTAAACAGGGAACCCTACGAGCAGTACTTC; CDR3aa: CASSLNREPYEQYF
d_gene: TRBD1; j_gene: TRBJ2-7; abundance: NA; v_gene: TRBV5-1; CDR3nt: TGCGCCAGCAGCTCCCGGGACAGAGGATACGAGCAGTACTTC; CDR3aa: CASSSRDRGYEQYF
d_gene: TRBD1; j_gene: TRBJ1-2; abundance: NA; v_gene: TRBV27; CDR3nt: TGTGCCAGCAGTCCAACATCCGGGACAGGGTTACTCTGGTACACCTTC; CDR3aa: CASSPTSGTGLLWYTF
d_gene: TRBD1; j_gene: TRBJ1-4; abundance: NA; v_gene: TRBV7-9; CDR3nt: TGTGCCAGCAGCTCGGATTCGACAGGGGAGTATGAAAAACTGTTTTTT; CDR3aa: CASSSDSTGEYEKLFF
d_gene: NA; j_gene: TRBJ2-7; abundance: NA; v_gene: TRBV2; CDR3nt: TGTGCCAGCAGTGATGGGGGGAGCCCTTACGAGCAGTACTTC; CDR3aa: CASSDGGSPYEQYF
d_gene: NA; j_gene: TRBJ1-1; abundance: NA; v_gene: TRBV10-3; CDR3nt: TGTGCCATCAGTGGTCAAAACACTGAAGCTTTCTTT; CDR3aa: CAISGQNTEAFF
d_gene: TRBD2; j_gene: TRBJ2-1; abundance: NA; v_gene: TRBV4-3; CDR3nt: TGCGCCAGCAGCCAAGATTTGGCTAGCGGACTTCGGGAGCAGTTCTTC; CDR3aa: CASSQDLASGLREQFF
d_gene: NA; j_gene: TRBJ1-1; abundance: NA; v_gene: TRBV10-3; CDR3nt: TGTGCCATCAGTGAAAGGGAGGGGGAGAACACTGAAGCTTTCTTT; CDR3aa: CAISEREGENTEAFF
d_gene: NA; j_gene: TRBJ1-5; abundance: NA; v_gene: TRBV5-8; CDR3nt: TGTGCCAGCAGCTTGGCGGGGGGTTTTGTCAATCAGCCCCAGCATTTT; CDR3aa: CASSLAGGFVNQPQHF
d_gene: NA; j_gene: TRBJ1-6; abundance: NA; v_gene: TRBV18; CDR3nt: TGTGCCAGCTCACCAGCACAGGCGGTGAATAATTCACCCCTCCACTTT; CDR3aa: CASSPAQAVNNSPLHF
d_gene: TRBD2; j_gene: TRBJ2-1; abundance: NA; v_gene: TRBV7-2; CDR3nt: TGTGCCAGCAGCCTAGCGGGGGGGCTGTACAATGAGCAGTTCTTC; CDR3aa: CASSLAGGLYNEQFF